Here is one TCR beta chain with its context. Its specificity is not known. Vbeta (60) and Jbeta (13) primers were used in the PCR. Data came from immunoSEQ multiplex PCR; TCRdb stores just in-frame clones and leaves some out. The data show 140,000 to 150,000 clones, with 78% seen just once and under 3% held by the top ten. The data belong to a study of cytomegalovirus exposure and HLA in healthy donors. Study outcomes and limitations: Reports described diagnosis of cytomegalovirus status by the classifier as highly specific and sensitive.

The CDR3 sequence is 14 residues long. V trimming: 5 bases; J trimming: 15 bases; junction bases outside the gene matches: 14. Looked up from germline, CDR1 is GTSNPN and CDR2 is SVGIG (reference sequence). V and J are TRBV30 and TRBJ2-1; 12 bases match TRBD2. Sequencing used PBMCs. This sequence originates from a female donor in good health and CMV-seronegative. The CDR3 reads CAWGTLAGGPWRFF. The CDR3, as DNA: TGTGCCTGGGGGACTCTAGCGGGAGGGCCTTGGCGGTTCTTC.